The clone carrying this T cell receptor (beta chain) has just a few counts. The antigen remains undetermined. These data are taken from a study of shared clonotypes between healthy human individuals. General study findings and limits: Donors were few, which limited the genetic and exposure-history diversity represented.

For every subset, genomic DNA was evenly distributed across several immunoSEQ plates. Each sorted subset replicate got 200 ng genomic DNA, roughly 30,000 genomes. The data were produced by immunoSEQ multiplex PCR, yet TCRdb's version contains in-frame clones alone and is incomplete. The repertoire holds about 1.1 million clones, approximately 80% seen once, with more than 0.5% in the top ten. This clonotype was sampled from a man between 18 and 29 years old in good health. Some clones in this sample may be carry-over from other donors' samples. The sequenced sample was memory CD4+ T cells from PBMCs. Subset described: CD45RA-negative fraction.

This CDR3 is CASSFNRGQQFF. The CDR3 DNA follows: TGTGCCAGCAGTTTTAATAGAGGTCAGCAGTTCTTC. The chain joins TRBV27 to TRBJ2-1, with no clear D. Per the germline V gene, CDR1 is MNHEY and CDR2 is SMNVEV (reference sequence). This CDR3 comprises 12 residues. Trimming pared 3 bases from V and 11 bases from J, leaving 11 bases between.